The rows below give T cell receptor beta chains drawn from one sample of a study of T-cell reconstitution after alpha-beta-depleted transplantation in children. TCRdb recomputed calls from the PCR reads with MiXCR, one row per CDR3 protein. Of some 200,000 distinct CDR3 sequences listed, 9.7% are singletons. The sample here was PBMCs from the stem cell graft donor, taken from the stem cell graft. All receptors derive from a human donor who donated a stem cell graft to a child with SCID. Each CDR3 is given with its conserved first and last residue. The order of the fields is D gene, J gene, V gene, clone size, CDR3 protein, CDR3 DNA. A D gene is named only where the DNA matches it firmly. Some rows have no size entry. The others give once, few or many, or a class for an expanded clone.

>TRBD2|TRBJ2-5|TRBV7-2|many
CASSLLAGVETQYF
TGTGCCAGCAGCCTACTAGCGGGGGTAGAGACCCAGTACTTC
>TRBD2|TRBJ2-5|TRBV5-1|few
CASSYRLAGGQETQYF
TGCGCCAGCAGCTATAGACTAGCGGGGGGCCAAGAGACCCAGTACTTC
>-|TRBJ2-7|TRBV6-2/TRBV6-3|many
CASSYSNYEQYF
TGTGCCAGCAGTTACTCCAACTACGAGCAGTACTTC
>-|TRBJ2-1|TRBV20-1|many
CSAREARGPGPYNEQFF
TGCAGTGCTAGAGAGGCCCGAGGTCCTGGGCCCTACAATGAGCAGTTCTTC
>-|TRBJ1-2|TRBV6-1|few
CASAGEFNYGYTF
TGTGCCAGCGCAGGCGAATTTAACTATGGCTACACCTTC
>-|TRBJ1-2|TRBV5-1|many
CASSLVPGGDYGYTF
TGCGCCAGCAGCTTGGTCCCTGGTGGAGACTATGGCTACACCTTC
>-|TRBJ1-1|TRBV20-1|many
CSARAYRDTEAFF
TGCAGTGCTAGAGCCTACAGGGACACTGAAGCTTTCTTT
>TRBD2|TRBJ2-1|TRBV7-3|many
CASSFSGDNNEQFF
TGTGCCAGCAGCTTTAGCGGGGACAACAATGAGCAGTTCTTC
>TRBD1|TRBJ1-2|TRBV6-1|many
CASRPTGLGYGYTF
TGTGCCAGCAGACCGACAGGGCTTGGCTATGGCTACACCTTC
>-|TRBJ2-1|TRBV9|many
CASSVEGGSQNEQFF
TGTGCCAGCAGCGTAGAGGGGGGCAGTCAAAATGAGCAGTTCTTC
>-|TRBJ2-1|TRBV7-8|many
CASSLVRLGLNSYNEQFF
TGTGCCAGCAGCTTAGTAAGGCTCGGTTTAAACTCCTACAATGAGCAGTTCTTC
>-|TRBJ1-4|TRBV7-9|-
CASSLGGPYEKLFF
TGTGCCAGCAGCTTAGGGGGCCCCTATGAAAAACTGTTTTTT
>TRBD2|TRBJ2-2|TRBV7-3|many
CASSIGGYSLSQFYTGELFF
TGTGCCAGCAGCATCGGGGGGTACAGCCTCTCGCAATTCTACACCGGGGAGCTGTTTTTT
>-|TRBJ2-7|TRBV12-3/TRBV12-4|many
CASSTTGNLYEQYF
TGTGCCAGCAGCACTACCGGGAACCTATACGAGCAGTACTTC
>-|TRBJ1-2|TRBV5-1|few
CASSLGYPHFYTF
TGCGCCAGCAGCTTGGGGTATCCTCATTTCTACACCTTC
>TRBD2|TRBJ2-3|TRBV7-9|many
CASSLRRGGGGVGTDTQYF
TGTGCCAGCAGCTTGAGGCGGGGGGGCGGCGGTGTTGGCACAGATACGCAGTATTTT
>TRBD1|TRBJ2-2|TRBV7-6|many
CASSPGQAAPGELFF
TGTGCCAGCAGCCCGGGACAGGCCGCCCCCGGGGAGCTGTTTTTT
>-|TRBJ1-2|TRBV20-1|many
CSARVAGNYGYTF
TGCAGTGCTAGAGTAGCAGGAAACTATGGCTACACCTTC
>-|TRBJ1-2|TRBV12-3/TRBV12-4|many
CASSSGTPGRGYTF
TGTGCCAGCAGTTCCGGGACCCCCGGTCGTGGCTACACCTTC
>-|TRBJ2-2|TRBV6-2/TRBV6-3|many
CASSYSVSEAGELFF
TGTGCCAGCAGTTACTCAGTCTCGGAGGCCGGGGAGCTGTTTTTT
>-|TRBJ2-2|TRBV5-1|many
CASSLGSANTGELFF
TGCGCCAGCAGCTTGGGTAGCGCGAACACCGGGGAGCTGTTTTTT
>-|TRBJ2-7|TRBV11-2|many
CASSLASSYEQYF
TGTGCCAGCAGCTTAGCGAGCTCCTACGAGCAGTACTTC
>TRBD1|TRBJ2-3|TRBV7-2|many
CASSDGTGWDTQYF
TGTGCCAGCAGCGACGGGACAGGGTGGGATACGCAGTATTTT
>-|TRBJ1-1|TRBV20-1|many
CSARKGLNTEAFF
TGCAGTGCTAGAAAGGGCCTCAACACTGAAGCTTTCTTT
>TRBD1|TRBJ1-1|TRBV20-1|many
CSAFDRGTEAFF
TGCAGTGCCTTCGACAGGGGGACTGAAGCTTTCTTT
>-|TRBJ2-7|TRBV6-5|many
CASSYSPAFEQYF
TGTGCCAGCAGTTACTCGCCAGCCTTCGAGCAGTACTTC
>-|TRBJ2-2|TRBV25-1|-
CASTGANTGELFF
TGTGCCAGCACGGGGGCGAACACCGGGGAGCTGTTTTTT
>TRBD1|TRBJ1-2|TRBV7-9|many
CASSPRGTDYGYTF
TGTGCCAGCAGCCCACGCGGGACAGATTATGGCTACACCTTC
>-|TRBJ2-1|TRBV29-1|many
CSVEGGNEQFF
TGCAGCGTTGAAGGGGGAAATGAGCAGTTCTTC
>TRBD1|TRBJ1-4|TRBV20-1|-
CSVTQGGGGGEKLFF
TGCAGTGTCACCCAGGGAGGGGGCGGCGGTGAAAAACTGTTTTTT
>TRBD2|TRBJ2-5|TRBV5-1|-
CASSSPSGGEQETQYF
TGCGCCAGCAGCTCCCCTAGCGGGGGGGAACAAGAGACCCAGTACTTC
>-|TRBJ1-5|TRBV4-2|once
CASSQVTDRDSNQPQHF
TGTGCCAGCAGCCAAGTGACGGACAGAGATAGCAATCAGCCCCAGCATTTT
>-|TRBJ1-2|TRBV12-3/TRBV12-4|-
CASTLGVNYGYTF
TGTGCCAGCACTTTGGGGGTTAACTATGGCTACACCTTC
>TRBD1|TRBJ1-4|TRBV5-1|-
CASSRQGAGEKLFF
TGCGCCAGCAGCCGGCAGGGGGCCGGTGAAAAACTGTTTTTT
>TRBD1|TRBJ1-1|TRBV5-5|few
CASSNRQGMNTEAFF
TGTGCCAGCAGCAACAGACAGGGCATGAACACTGAAGCTTTCTTT
>-|TRBJ1-4|TRBV29-1|once
CSQRPGPPVEKLFF
TGCAGCCAACGACCCGGGCCGCCGGTTGAAAAACTGTTTTTT
>-|TRBJ2-5|TRBV27|many
CASSFGGVQTQYF
TGTGCCAGCAGTTTCGGGGGTGTACAGACCCAGTACTTC
>-|TRBJ2-3|TRBV20-1|many
CSALGQARGADTQYF
TGCAGTGCTCTGGGGCAGGCAAGGGGGGCAGATACGCAGTATTTT
>-|TRBJ1-1|TRBV7-9|many
CASSHLLETEAFF
TGTGCCAGCAGCCATCTCCTGGAAACTGAAGCTTTCTTT
>TRBD1|TRBJ2-3|TRBV5-1|many
CASSLFGTGVSDTQYF
TGCGCCAGCAGCTTGTTCGGGACAGGGGTTTCAGATACGCAGTATTTT
>-|TRBJ2-2|TRBV5-6|many
CASSLLMLTGELFF
TGTGCCAGCAGCTTGCTCATGCTCACCGGGGAGCTGTTTTTT
>-|TRBJ1-5|TRBV20-1|many
CSARGQVSNQPQHF
TGCAGTGCTAGAGGGCAGGTTAGCAATCAGCCCCAGCATTTT
>-|TRBJ1-1|TRBV5-1|many
CASSLGATNTEAFF
TGCGCCAGCAGCTTGGGGGCGACGAACACTGAAGCTTTCTTT
>TRBD2|TRBJ2-5|TRBV5-1|many
CASSPLVKLAGQETQYF
TGCGCCAGCAGCCCCTTAGTAAAACTAGCGGGGCAAGAGACCCAGTACTTC
>-|TRBJ1-1|TRBV5-6|many
CASSFWVIVANTEAFF
TGTGCCAGCAGCTTCTGGGTCATTGTTGCGAACACTGAAGCTTTCTTT
>-|TRBJ2-1|TRBV13|many
CASSLSSLLNNEQFF
TGTGCCAGCAGCTTAAGCTCCCTACTTAACAATGAGCAGTTCTTC
>-|TRBJ1-3|TRBV20-1|many
CSASPPGRSGNTIYF
TGCAGTGCTAGCCCCCCAGGACGATCTGGAAACACCATATATTTT
>-|TRBJ1-2|TRBV5-1|once
CASSLGGGSNYGYTF
TGCGCCAGCAGCTTAGGTGGAGGGTCTAACTATGGCTACACCTTC
>-|TRBJ1-2|TRBV29-1|many
CSVVPENYGYTF
TGCAGCGTTGTACCAGAAAACTATGGCTACACCTTC
>TRBD1|TRBJ2-7|TRBV12-3/TRBV12-4|many
CASTVDWGQSDEQYF
TGTGCCAGCACCGTGGATTGGGGACAGTCTGACGAGCAGTACTTC
>TRBD2|TRBJ2-3|TRBV5-1|many
CASSLASGSTDTQYF
TGCGCCAGCAGCTTGGCTAGCGGCAGCACAGATACGCAGTATTTT
>-|TRBJ1-1|TRBV12-3/TRBV12-4|many
CASSLRALLEAEAFF
TGTGCCAGCAGTTTAAGGGCCCTCCTAGAGGCTGAAGCTTTCTTT
>-|TRBJ1-2|TRBV4-2|-
CASSQDITADYGYTF
TGTGCCAGCAGCCAAGATATAACGGCGGACTATGGCTACACCTTC
>-|TRBJ2-2|TRBV6-5|many
CASSRTPGELFF
TGTGCCAGCAGCCGAACCCCCGGGGAGCTGTTTTTT
>TRBD2|TRBJ2-7|TRBV11-2|many
CASSSLAGGYVTYEQYF
TGTGCCAGCAGTTCTCTAGCGGGGGGCTACGTTACCTACGAGCAGTACTTC
>-|TRBJ1-1|TRBV7-9|many
CASSARTVNTEAFF
TGTGCCAGCAGCGCCCGAACAGTGAACACTGAAGCTTTCTTT
>-|TRBJ1-4|TRBV5-1|many
CASSRDGSTNEKLFF
TGCGCCAGCAGCCGGGACGGATCAACTAATGAAAAACTGTTTTTT
>TRBD1|TRBJ2-6|TRBV5-1|many
CASSAGQGSGANVLTF
TGCGCCAGCAGCGCCGGACAGGGCTCTGGGGCCAACGTCCTGACTTTC
>-|TRBJ2-3|TRBV5-6|many
CASSLRGNQLMQYF
TGTGCCAGCAGCTTAAGGGGTAACCAGCTCATGCAGTATTTT